The T cell receptor beta chain described here comes from a study of cytomegalovirus exposure and HLA in healthy donors. In the case of this clone: The antigen is not known.

Researchers ran the PCR with 60 Vbeta and 13 Jbeta primers. Under the authors' procedure: In a later analysis, roughly 11 million of approximately 86 million unique beta chains occurred in at least two donors. Sequencing was performed with immunoSEQ multiplex PCR; in TCRdb, only in-frame clones are kept and a portion is missing. V, J and clone size reflect that table, while D and trimming were determined from the DNA. The table lists 150,000 to 160,000 clones, roughly 74% of them singletons, with 2.8% in the top ten. Study-wide results and caveats: It was confirmed in vitro that three of the CMV-associated chains were specific for CMV antigens. As a later analysis revealed, the rate of TCR association differed by HLA locus, with DRB1 most and HLA-C fewest.

Sample: PBMCs. The sequence derives from a man aged 18 to 29 in good health and CMV-seronegative.

CDR3 protein: CASSAGTNRGNTIYF. As DNA, the CDR3 is TGTGCCAGCTCAGCCGGGACAAATCGGGGAAACACCATATATTTT. The chain is built from TRBV18 and TRBJ1-3; TRBD1 is a possible D gene (6 bases). The germline CDR1 and CDR2 sequences are KGHSH and LQKENI. Trimming took off 5 bases at V and 4 bases at J, with 15 bases between the two ends. The CDR3 totals 15 residues.